The 7 T cell receptor beta chains listed next were all sequenced from one sample in a study of technical replicates of blood from a handful of donors. TCRdb's table, derived via immunoSEQ multiplex PCR, lists solely in-frame clones and lacks some. The sample yields 80,000 or so clones, 95% seen once. The sequenced material came from T cells isolated from PBMCs. The source is a human donor in good health.

This clone was seen once. The chain combines TRBV7-2 with TRBJ2-7; TRBD2 aligns across 7 bases. Germline V gives CDR1 SGHTA, CDR2 FQGNSA. This CDR3 is 15 amino acids long. V shed 0 bases and J 2 bases; nucleotides not matched to a gene: 4. CDR3 bases: TGTGCCAGCAGCTTAGCTGGCGGGAGTACCTACGAGCAGTACTTC. This translates into CASSLAGGSTYEQYF.

The CDR3 reads CASSFLISGRADTQYF. The CDR3 region has the DNA TGTGCCAGCAGCTTCCTCATTAGCGGGAGGGCAGATACGCAGTATTTT. The rearrangement uses TRBV11-3 and TRBJ2-3; 11 positions match TRBD2. The ends lost 3 bases at V and 4 bases at J; junction bases unmatched: 6. This CDR3 comprises 16 residues. Per germline, CDR1 SGHNT and CDR2 YENEEA.

The V call is TRBV10-3, the J call TRBJ1-3; D might be TRBD1 (6 bases). The germline gives CDR1 ENHRY, CDR2 SYGVKD. Trimming shortened V by 0 bases and J by 4 bases, and 13 bases separated the two germline ends. The CDR3 covers 16 residues. The CDR3 loop is CAISESLQGNGNTIYF. The CDR3 DNA follows: TGTGCCATCAGTGAGTCACTACAGGGAAACGGAAACACCATATATTTT.

This chain links TRBV4-2 with TRBJ1-5, with 11 bases aligning to TRBD1. Germline V gene data show CDR1 as LGHNA and CDR2 as YNFKEQ. This CDR3 is built from 15 residues. V trimming: 3 bases; J trimming: 6 bases; junction bases outside the gene matches: 4. The CDR3 loop reads CASSQGQGGSQPQHF. The CDR3 region has the DNA TGTGCCAGCAGCCAGGGACAGGGGGGGAGTCAGCCCCAGCATTTT.

This sequence joins TRBV5-1 and TRBJ2-5; 7 bases fit TRBD2. This CDR3 has 15 residues. CDR1 SGHRS and CDR2 YFSETQ come from the germline V gene. The V segment lost 3 bases and the J segment 3 bases; nucleotides outside the gene matches: 8. CDR3 sequence: CASSWGKSGEETQYF. In DNA, the CDR3 is TGCGCCAGCAGCTGGGGGAAAAGCGGGGAAGAGACCCAGTACTTC.

This CDR3 is CASSLISGYYEQYF. CDR3 nucleotides: TGTGCCAGCAGCCTCATTAGTGGTTACTACGAGCAGTACTTC. This chain connects TRBV7-8 to TRBJ2-7; no firm D call. V shed 5 bases and J shed 3 bases, with 14 bases lying between them. CDR3 size: 14 residues. In germline, CDR1 is SGHVS, CDR2 FQNEAQ.

V usage is TRBV28 and J usage is TRBJ1-2, with D tentatively TRBD1 (5 bases). V dropped 5 bases and J dropped 4 bases, with 11 bases sitting between them. The germline gives CDR1 MDHEN, CDR2 SYDVKM. The CDR3 consists of 13 residues. CDR3 residues: CASSTTEPYGYTF. The CDR3 DNA reads as TGTGCCAGCAGTACGACAGAGCCCTATGGCTACACCTTC.